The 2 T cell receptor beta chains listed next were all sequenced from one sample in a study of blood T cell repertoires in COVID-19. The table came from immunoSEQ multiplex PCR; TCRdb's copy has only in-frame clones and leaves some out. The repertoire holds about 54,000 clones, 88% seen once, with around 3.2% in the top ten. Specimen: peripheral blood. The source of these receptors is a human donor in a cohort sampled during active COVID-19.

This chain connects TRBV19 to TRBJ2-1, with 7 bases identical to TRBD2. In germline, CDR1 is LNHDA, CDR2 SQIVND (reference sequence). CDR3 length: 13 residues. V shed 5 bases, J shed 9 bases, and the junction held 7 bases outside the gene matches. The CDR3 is CASSFLAEGEQFF. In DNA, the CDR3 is TGTGCCAGTAGTTTTCTAGCGGAGGGTGAGCAGTTCTTC.

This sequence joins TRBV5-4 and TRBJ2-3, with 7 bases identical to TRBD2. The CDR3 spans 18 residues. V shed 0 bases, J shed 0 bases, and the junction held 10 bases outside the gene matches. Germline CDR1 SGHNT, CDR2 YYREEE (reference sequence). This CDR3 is CASSLGFLAVPSTDTQYF. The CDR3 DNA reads TGTGCCAGCAGCTTGGGGTTTCTAGCGGTACCTAGCACAGATACGCAGTATTTT.